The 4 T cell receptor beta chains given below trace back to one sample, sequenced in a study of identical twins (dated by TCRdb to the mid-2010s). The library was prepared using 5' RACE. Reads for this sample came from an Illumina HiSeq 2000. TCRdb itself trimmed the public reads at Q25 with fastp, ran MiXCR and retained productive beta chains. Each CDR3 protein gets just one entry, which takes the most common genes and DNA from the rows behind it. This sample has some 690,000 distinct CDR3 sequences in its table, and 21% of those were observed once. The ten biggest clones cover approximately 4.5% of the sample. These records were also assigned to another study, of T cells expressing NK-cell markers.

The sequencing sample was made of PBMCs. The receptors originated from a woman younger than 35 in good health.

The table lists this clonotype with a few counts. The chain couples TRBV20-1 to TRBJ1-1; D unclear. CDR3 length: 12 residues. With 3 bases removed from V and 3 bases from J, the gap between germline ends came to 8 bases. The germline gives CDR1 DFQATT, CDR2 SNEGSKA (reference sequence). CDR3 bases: TGCAGTGCTAGTCCAGTCCACACTGAAGCTTTCTTT. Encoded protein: CSASPVHTEAFF.

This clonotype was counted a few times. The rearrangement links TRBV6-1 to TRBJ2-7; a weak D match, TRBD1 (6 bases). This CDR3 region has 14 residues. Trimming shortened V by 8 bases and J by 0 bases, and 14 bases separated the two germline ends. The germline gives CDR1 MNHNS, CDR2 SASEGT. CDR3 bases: TGTGCCAGCTCTAGGACAGCCTTCTCCTACGAGCAGTACTTC. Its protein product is CASSRTAFSYEQYF.

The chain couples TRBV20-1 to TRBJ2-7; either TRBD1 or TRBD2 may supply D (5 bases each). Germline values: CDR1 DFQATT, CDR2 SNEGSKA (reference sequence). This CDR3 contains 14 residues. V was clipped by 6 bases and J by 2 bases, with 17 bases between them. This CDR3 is CSAYHGLGAYEQYF. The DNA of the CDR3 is TGCAGTGCCTACCACGGGCTGGGGGCCTACGAGCAGTACTTC.

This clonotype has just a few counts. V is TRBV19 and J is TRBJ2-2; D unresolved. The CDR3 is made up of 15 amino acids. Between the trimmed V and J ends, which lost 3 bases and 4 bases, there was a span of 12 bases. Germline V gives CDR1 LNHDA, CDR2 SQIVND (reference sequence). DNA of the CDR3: TGTGCCAGTAGTATCCGAGATAAGCCCACCGGGGAGCTGTTTTTT. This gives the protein CASSIRDKPTGELFF.